Listed below are T cell receptor beta chains from one sample, sequenced in a study of Graves' ophthalmopathy and Graves' hyperthyroidism. TCRdb re-called the multiplex PCR reads through MiXCR, storing one row per CDR3 protein. The data show 900,000 to 1,200,000 distinct CDR3 sequences, about 35% seen once. Sequences were obtained from peripheral blood or thyroid tissue (not recorded which). The receptors were gathered from an adult man with Graves' hyperthyroidism. Both conserved end residues are part of each CDR3. Fields, in order: J gene, V gene, CDR3 protein.

j_gene: TRBJ1-5
v_gene: TRBV6-6
CDR3aa: CASSYLSGNQPQHF

j_gene: TRBJ2-7
v_gene: TRBV5-4
CDR3aa: CASSFQPGEQYF

j_gene: TRBJ2-2
v_gene: TRBV19
CDR3aa: CASNSNTGELFF

j_gene: TRBJ1-5
v_gene: TRBV29-1
CDR3aa: CSVALTANQPQHF

j_gene: TRBJ1-1
v_gene: TRBV10-3
CDR3aa: CAISEANTEAFF

j_gene: TRBJ1-3
v_gene: TRBV5-6
CDR3aa: CASSLDRTGNTIYF

j_gene: TRBJ1-2
v_gene: TRBV7-9
CDR3aa: CASSLRGRGYTF

j_gene: TRBJ1-1
v_gene: TRBV12-3/TRBV12-4
CDR3aa: CASSPSGQMNTEAFF

j_gene: TRBJ1-5
v_gene: TRBV25-1
CDR3aa: CASSESTGSNQPQHF

j_gene: TRBJ2-7
v_gene: TRBV19
CDR3aa: CASPHGYEQYF

j_gene: TRBJ1-4
v_gene: TRBV29-1
CDR3aa: CSVMGRTDEKLFF

j_gene: TRBJ2-5
v_gene: TRBV3-1
CDR3aa: CASSDSGGETQYF

j_gene: TRBJ1-6
v_gene: TRBV4-3
CDR3aa: CASSQDPGSYNSPLHF

j_gene: TRBJ2-7
v_gene: TRBV11-1
CDR3aa: CASSFSAGTYEQYF

j_gene: TRBJ2-7
v_gene: TRBV10-3
CDR3aa: CASRGQGPFRVEQYF

j_gene: TRBJ2-5
v_gene: TRBV7-2
CDR3aa: CASSPRGGLETQYF

j_gene: TRBJ2-7
v_gene: TRBV5-1
CDR3aa: CASSQDAPQGAYEQYF

j_gene: TRBJ2-7
v_gene: TRBV6-6
CDR3aa: CAISWGQGYEQYF

j_gene: TRBJ1-1
v_gene: TRBV12-3/TRBV12-4
CDR3aa: CASSGTANTEAFF

j_gene: TRBJ2-5
v_gene: TRBV11-2
CDR3aa: CASSAPGQGMETQYF

j_gene: TRBJ1-1
v_gene: TRBV28
CDR3aa: CASLPISVNTEAFF

j_gene: TRBJ2-7
v_gene: TRBV5-4
CDR3aa: CASSLGVATYEQYF

j_gene: TRBJ1-5
v_gene: TRBV19
CDR3aa: CASRQDGRDQPQHF

j_gene: TRBJ1-1
v_gene: TRBV10-3
CDR3aa: CAISTDGGGFNTEAFF

j_gene: TRBJ2-5
v_gene: TRBV12-3/TRBV12-4
CDR3aa: CASSTDGTPGGTQYF

j_gene: TRBJ2-5
v_gene: TRBV12-3/TRBV12-4
CDR3aa: CASRGQGVRETQYF

j_gene: TRBJ2-7
v_gene: TRBV7-3
CDR3aa: CASSLRLAGGPVREQYF

j_gene: TRBJ1-2
v_gene: TRBV20-1
CDR3aa: CSARDLDRAYGYTF

j_gene: TRBJ2-5
v_gene: TRBV11-1
CDR3aa: CASSQRQDF

j_gene: TRBJ2-2
v_gene: TRBV24-1
CDR3aa: CATSTSQDWAGELFF

j_gene: TRBJ1-2
v_gene: TRBV25-1
CDR3aa: CASSESGGKSYGYTF

j_gene: TRBJ2-7
v_gene: TRBV4-3
CDR3aa: CASSQGGGQGSYEQYF